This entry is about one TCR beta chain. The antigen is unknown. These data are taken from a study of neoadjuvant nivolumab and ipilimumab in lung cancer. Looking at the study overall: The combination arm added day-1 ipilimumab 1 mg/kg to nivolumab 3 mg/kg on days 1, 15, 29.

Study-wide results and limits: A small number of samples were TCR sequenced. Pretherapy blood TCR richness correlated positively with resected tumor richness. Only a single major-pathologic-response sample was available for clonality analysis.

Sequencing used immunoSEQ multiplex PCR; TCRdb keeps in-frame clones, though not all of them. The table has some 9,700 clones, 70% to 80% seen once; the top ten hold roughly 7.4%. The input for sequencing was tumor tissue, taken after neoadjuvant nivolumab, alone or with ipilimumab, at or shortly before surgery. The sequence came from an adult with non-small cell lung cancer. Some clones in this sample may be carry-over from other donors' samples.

CDR3 sequence reads: CASSQDWSGEAYEQYF. The CDR3 nucleotides are TGCGCCAGCAGCCAAGATTGGAGTGGTGAGGCCTACGAGCAGTACTTC. This chain uses TRBV4-3 with TRBJ2-7; the D is unclear. Trimming stripped 0 bases from V and 2 bases from J, with 14 bases between. Germline CDR1 LGHNA, CDR2 YSLEER. The CDR3 is 16 amino acids.